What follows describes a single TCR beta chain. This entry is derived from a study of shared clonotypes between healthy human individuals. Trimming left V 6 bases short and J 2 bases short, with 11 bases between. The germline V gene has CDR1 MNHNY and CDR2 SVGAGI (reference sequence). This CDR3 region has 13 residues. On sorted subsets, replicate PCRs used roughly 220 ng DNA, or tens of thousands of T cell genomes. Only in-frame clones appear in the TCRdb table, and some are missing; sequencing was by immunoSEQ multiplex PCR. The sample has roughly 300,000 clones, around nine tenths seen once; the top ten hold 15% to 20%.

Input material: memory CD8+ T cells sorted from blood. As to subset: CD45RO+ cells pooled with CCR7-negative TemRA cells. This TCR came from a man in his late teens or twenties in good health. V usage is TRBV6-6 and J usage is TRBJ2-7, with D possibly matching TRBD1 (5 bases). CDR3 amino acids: CASRGQDPYEQYF. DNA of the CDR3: TGTGCCAGCAGGGGGCAGGACCCCTACGAGCAGTACTTC.